This entry is about one TCR beta chain. Antigen: not known. The V end was cut by 3 bases, the J end by 0 bases, with 5 bases between. CDR1 and CDR2 (germline): PRHDT, FYEKMQ (reference sequence). The length of the CDR3 is 13 residues. The source of the sample is a study of cytomegalovirus exposure and HLA in healthy donors. Study observations and caveats: Most TCRs appeared rarely, but some public TCRs recurred in many donors.

Researchers ran the PCR with 60 Vbeta and 13 Jbeta primers. The repertoire was sequenced with immunoSEQ multiplex PCR; TCRdb's copy has only in-frame clones and lacks some. The profile shows over 120,000 clones, about 10% of them singletons. The chain joins TRBV13 to TRBJ1-1; unclear D gene. Sequenced sample: PBMCs. The clonotype was recovered from a man between 45 and 60 years old in good health and CMV-seronegative. The DNA of the CDR3 is TGTGCCAGCAGCTTGGCCATGAACACTGAAGCTTTCTTT. Translating it yields CASSLAMNTEAFF.